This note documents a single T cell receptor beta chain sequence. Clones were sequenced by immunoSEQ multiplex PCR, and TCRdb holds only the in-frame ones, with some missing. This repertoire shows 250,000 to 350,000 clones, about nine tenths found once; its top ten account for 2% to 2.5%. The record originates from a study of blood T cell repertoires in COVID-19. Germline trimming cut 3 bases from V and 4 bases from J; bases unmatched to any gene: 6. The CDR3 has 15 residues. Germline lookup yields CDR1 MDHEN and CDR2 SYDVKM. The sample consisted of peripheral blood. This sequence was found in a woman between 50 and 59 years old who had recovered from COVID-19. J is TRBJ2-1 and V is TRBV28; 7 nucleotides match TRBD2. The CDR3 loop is CASSFVGLGYNEQFF. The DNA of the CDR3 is TGTGCCAGCAGTTTCGTTGGACTAGGGTACAATGAGCAGTTCTTC.